Here is one T cell receptor beta chain with its context. The record originates from a study of blood T cell repertoires in COVID-19. For the study at large: COVID-19 samples, acute and convalescent, were from the United States, Italy and Spain. T cells, B-cell-depleted T cells, or PBMCs supplied cDNA or gDNA.

The CDR3 spans 18 residues. Germline assignment: CDR1 ENHRY and CDR2 SYGVKD. V lost 1 base and J 2 bases, leaving 21 bases between the germline ends. Authors' data handling: Amplification of reference gene primers provided the estimated nucleated cell counts. Measured with immunoSEQ multiplex PCR; TCRdb has only the in-frame clones, and not every one. Clonal size and the V and J genes are those of that table, whereas D and trimming came from the DNA. Of nearly 250,000 clones in the sample, roughly 86% were seen once. The TCR originated in a woman aged 60-75 years who had recovered from COVID-19. Sequencing used peripheral blood. The V call is TRBV10-3, the J call TRBJ2-7, with D possibly TRBD1 on 6 matching bases. The CDR3 DNA reads TGTGCCATCAGTGAGTTCAAAAGGCGCCGGGACAACACCTACGAGCAGTACTTC. Amino acids: CAISEFKRRRDNTYEQYF.